The rows below give T cell receptor beta chains drawn from one sample of a study of T-cell memory formation after mild COVID-19. One entry per CDR3 protein results from TCRdb running MiXCR on the 5' RACE reads. The sample lists around 310,000 distinct CDR3 sequences; roughly an eighth were seen once. The specimen sequenced was PBMCs or a T cell subset sorted from them (not recorded which). These receptors were collected from a man aged 18 to 30 who had mild COVID-19 (a few samples of this study predate the infection). Cell type and time point are not known. CDR3s include the opening cysteine and the closing phenylalanine or tryptophan. A D gene is named only where the DNA matches it firmly. Only part of the rows carry a size: once, few, many, or a class if the clone is expanded.

>TRBV4-2|TRBD2|TRBJ2-3|.
CARAVLAGGGASTDTQYF
TGTGCCAGGGCGGTACTAGCGGGGGGAGGGGCGAGCACAGATACGCAGTATTTT
>TRBV5-1|.|TRBJ1-2|few
CASSSDYPGSYTF
TGCGCCAGCAGCTCCGATTACCCGGGGAGCTACACCTTC
>TRBV12-3/TRBV12-4|.|TRBJ2-2|few
CASSPQGSWTGELFF
TGTGCCAGCAGCCCCCAGGGGAGCTGGACCGGGGAGCTGTTTTTT
>TRBV20-1|.|TRBJ2-2|few
CSAAGRGSTGELFF
TGCAGTGCGGCCGGTCGGGGAAGTACCGGGGAGCTGTTTTTT
>TRBV3-1|TRBD1|TRBJ1-1|.
CASSHTGVEAFF
TGTGCCAGCAGCCATACAGGGGTCGAAGCTTTCTTT
>TRBV20-1|TRBD2|TRBJ2-4|few
CSAKSGSNWDIQYF
TGCAGTGCCAAAAGCGGGAGTAACTGGGACATTCAGTACTTC
>TRBV7-6|TRBD2|TRBJ2-5|few
CASSLTLAGAETQYF
TGTGCCAGCAGCTTAACGCTAGCGGGGGCGGAGACCCAGTACTTC
>TRBV5-5|TRBD1|TRBJ1-5|few
CASSLGTGGYNQPQHF
TGTGCCAGCAGCTTGGGGACAGGGGGCTATAATCAGCCCCAGCATTTT
>TRBV5-1|.|TRBJ2-1|.
CASSLSEGGVYNEQFF
TGCGCCAGCAGCTTGAGTGAGGGAGGTGTCTACAATGAGCAGTTCTTC
>TRBV4-3|.|TRBJ2-7|few
CASSQDTFYEQYF
TGCGCCAGCAGCCAAGATACGTTCTACGAGCAGTACTTC
>TRBV20-1|.|TRBJ2-6|.
CSVPEAGANVLTF
TGCAGTGTTCCGGAGGCTGGGGCCAACGTCCTGACTTTC
>TRBV7-8|.|TRBJ2-5|many
CASFRIWQETQYF
TGTGCCAGCTTTAGGATTTGGCAAGAGACCCAGTACTTC
>TRBV5-5|.|TRBJ2-7|.
CASSPQEGVVYEQYF
TGTGCCAGCAGCCCCCAGGAAGGGGTGGTCTACGAGCAGTACTTC
>TRBV6-5|.|TRBJ1-4|.
CASSSGLAEKLFF
TGTGCCAGCAGTTCAGGGTTGGCTGAAAAACTGTTTTTT
>TRBV5-1|TRBD1|TRBJ2-5|.
CASSQIGQGGLETQYF
TGCGCCAGCAGCCAGATCGGACAGGGAGGATTAGAGACCCAGTACTTC
>TRBV7-6|.|TRBJ2-1|.
CASSHQSGEQFF
TGTGCCAGCAGCCATCAAAGCGGTGAGCAGTTCTTC
>TRBV7-3|.|TRBJ1-1|many
CASSPTVDSTEAFF
TGTGCCAGCAGCCCAACCGTCGACAGCACTGAAGCTTTCTTT
>TRBV18|.|TRBJ1-1|few
CASSPPDGNTEAFF
TGTGCCAGCTCACCACCCGACGGAAACACTGAAGCTTTCTTT
>TRBV12-3/TRBV12-4|.|TRBJ2-7|few
CASSPRTDGYEQYF
TGTGCCAGCAGTCCACGAACAGACGGGTACGAGCAGTACTTC
>TRBV7-2|TRBD2|TRBJ2-3|.
CASSLNSGASDTQYF
TGTGCCAGCAGCTTAAACAGCGGGGCCTCGGATACGCAGTATTTT
>TRBV5-1|.|TRBJ2-3|few
CASSFLPVQSQYF
TGCGCCAGCAGCTTCTTGCCCGTCCAATCGCAGTATTTT
>TRBV4-2|.|TRBJ1-6|.
CASSIQNSPLHF
TGTGCCAGCAGCATCCAAAATTCACCCCTCCACTTT
>TRBV7-6|TRBD1|TRBJ2-5|few
CASSKGQGEETQYF
TGTGCCAGCAGCAAGGGACAGGGGGAAGAGACCCAGTACTTC
>TRBV6-2/TRBV6-3|TRBD1|TRBJ2-7|.
CASSYSWTGNSYEQYF
TGTGCCAGCAGTTACTCATGGACAGGGAATTCCTACGAGCAGTACTTC
>TRBV19|.|TRBJ2-7|.
CASSIRAGPYEQYF
TGTGCCAGTAGTATCCGCGCAGGACCCTACGAGCAGTACTTC
>TRBV9|.|TRBJ2-2|.
CASSVGGWELFF
TGTGCCAGCAGCGTAGGCGGGTGGGAGCTGTTTTTT
>TRBV7-2|.|TRBJ1-6|many
CASSPMGRYSPLHF
TGTGCCAGCAGCCCTATGGGGCGGTATTCACCCCTCCACTTT
>TRBV12-3/TRBV12-4|TRBD2|TRBJ2-7|few
CASSPSGGADEQYF
TGTGCCAGCAGTCCTAGCGGGGGGGCGGACGAGCAGTACTTC
>TRBV2|TRBD1|TRBJ1-6|.
CASSDGGQGISYNSPLHF
TGTGCCAGCAGTGACGGTGGACAGGGGATCTCCTATAATTCACCCCTCCACTTT
>TRBV20-1|.|TRBJ2-7|few
CSAPPDGQNEQYF
TGCAGTGCTCCCCCGGACGGCCAGAACGAGCAGTACTTC
>TRBV4-1|TRBD2|TRBJ2-1|.
CASSQRYAGGPSDEQFF
TGCGCCAGCAGCCAAAGATACGCGGGGGGGCCTAGCGATGAGCAGTTCTTC
>TRBV19|TRBD1|TRBJ1-2|few
CASTGTVITNYGYTF
TGTGCCAGTACCGGGACAGTTATAACTAACTATGGCTACACCTTC